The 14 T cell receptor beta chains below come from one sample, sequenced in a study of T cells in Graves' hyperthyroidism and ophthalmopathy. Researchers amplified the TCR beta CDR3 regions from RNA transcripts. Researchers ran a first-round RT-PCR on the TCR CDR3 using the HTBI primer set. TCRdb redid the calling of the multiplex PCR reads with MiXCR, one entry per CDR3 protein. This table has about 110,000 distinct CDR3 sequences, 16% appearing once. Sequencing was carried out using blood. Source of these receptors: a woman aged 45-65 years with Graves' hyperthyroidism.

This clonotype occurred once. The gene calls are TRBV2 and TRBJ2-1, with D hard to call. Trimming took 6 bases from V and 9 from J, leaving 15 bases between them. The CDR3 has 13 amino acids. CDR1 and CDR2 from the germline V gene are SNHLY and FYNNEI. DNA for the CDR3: TGTGCCAGCAGCGACGATTTAGCCGTTGAGCAGTTCTTC. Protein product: CASSDDLAVEQFF.

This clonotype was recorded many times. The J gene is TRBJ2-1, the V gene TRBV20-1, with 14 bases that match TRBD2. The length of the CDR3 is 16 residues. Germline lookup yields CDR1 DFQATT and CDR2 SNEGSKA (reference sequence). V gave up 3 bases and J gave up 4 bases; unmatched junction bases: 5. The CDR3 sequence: CSARGLAGAGYNEQFF. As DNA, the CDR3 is TGCAGTGCTAGGGGACTAGCGGGAGCAGGTTACAATGAGCAGTTCTTC.

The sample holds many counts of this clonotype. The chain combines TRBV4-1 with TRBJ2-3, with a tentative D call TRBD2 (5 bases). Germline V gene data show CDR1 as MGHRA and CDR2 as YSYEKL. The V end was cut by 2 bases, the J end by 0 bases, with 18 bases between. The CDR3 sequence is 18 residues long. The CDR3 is CASSQYGAESGSTDTQYF. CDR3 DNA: TGCGCCAGCAGCCAATATGGTGCCGAGAGCGGTAGCACAGATACGCAGTATTTT.

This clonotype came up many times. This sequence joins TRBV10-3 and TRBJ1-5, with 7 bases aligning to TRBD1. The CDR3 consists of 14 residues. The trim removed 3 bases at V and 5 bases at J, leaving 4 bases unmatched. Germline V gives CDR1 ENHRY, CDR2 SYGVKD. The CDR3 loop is CAISDITGDQPQHF. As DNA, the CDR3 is TGTGCCATCAGTGATATAACAGGGGATCAGCCCCAGCATTTT.

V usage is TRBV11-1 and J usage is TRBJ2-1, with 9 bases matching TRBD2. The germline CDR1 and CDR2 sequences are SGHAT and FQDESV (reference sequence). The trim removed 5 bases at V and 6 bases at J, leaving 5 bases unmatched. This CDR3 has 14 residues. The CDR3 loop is CASSTRLAVNEQFF. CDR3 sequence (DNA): TGTGCCAGCAGCACCCGACTAGCGGTCAATGAGCAGTTCTTC.

CDR3 nucleotide sequence: TGTGCCAGCAGCTTTCGGGAACTAGCGGTCTACGAGCAGTACGTC. Amino acids: CASSFRELAVYEQYV. This chain connects TRBV11-2 to TRBJ2-7, with TRBD2 matching 8 bases. J was trimmed by 3 bases and V by 3 bases; bases with no gene match: 7. Germline CDR1 reads SGHAT; CDR2 reads FQNNGV. The CDR3 contains 15 residues.

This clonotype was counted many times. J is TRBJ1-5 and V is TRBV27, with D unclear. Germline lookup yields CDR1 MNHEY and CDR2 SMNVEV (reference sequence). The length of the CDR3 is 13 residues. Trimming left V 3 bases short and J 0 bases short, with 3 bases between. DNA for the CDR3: TGTGCCAGCAGTTTGGGTAGCAATCAGCCCCAGCATTTT. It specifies CASSLGSNQPQHF.

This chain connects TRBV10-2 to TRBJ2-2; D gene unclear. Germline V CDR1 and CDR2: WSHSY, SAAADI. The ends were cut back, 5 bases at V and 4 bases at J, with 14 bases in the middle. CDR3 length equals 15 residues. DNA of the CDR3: TGCGCCAGCAGTCAGAACGCCCTTTCCACCGGGGAGCTGTTTTTT. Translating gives CASSQNALSTGELFF.

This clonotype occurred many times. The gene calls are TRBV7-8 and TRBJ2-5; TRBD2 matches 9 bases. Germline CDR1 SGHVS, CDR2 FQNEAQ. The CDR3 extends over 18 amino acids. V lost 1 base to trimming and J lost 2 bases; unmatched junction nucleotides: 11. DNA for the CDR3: TGTGCCAGCAGCTTAGGTCCTAGCGGGGCTACTATACAAGAGACCCAGTACTTC. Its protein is CASSLGPSGATIQETQYF.

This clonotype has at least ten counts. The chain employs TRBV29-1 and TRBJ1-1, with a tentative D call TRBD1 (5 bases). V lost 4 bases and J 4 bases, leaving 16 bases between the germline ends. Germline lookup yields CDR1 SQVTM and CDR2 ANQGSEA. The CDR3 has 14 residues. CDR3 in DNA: TGCAGCGTTGGGGGGGGTACATGGAGCACTGAAGCTTTCTTT. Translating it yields CSVGGGTWSTEAFF.

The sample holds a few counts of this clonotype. The CDR3 bases are TGCGCCAGCAGCCAAGTGCACGACTCCTACGAGCAGTACTTC. Translated: CASSQVHDSYEQYF. The chain has TRBV4-1 and TRBJ2-7, with D hard to call. V shed 1 base and J shed 0 bases, with 7 bases lying between them. Per the germline V gene, CDR1 is MGHRA and CDR2 is YSYEKL. This CDR3 has 14 residues.

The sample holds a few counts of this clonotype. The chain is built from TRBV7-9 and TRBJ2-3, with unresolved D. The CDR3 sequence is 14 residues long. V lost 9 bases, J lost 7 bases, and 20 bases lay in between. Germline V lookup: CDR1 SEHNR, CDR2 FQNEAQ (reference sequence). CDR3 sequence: CAREMVLTHNTQYF. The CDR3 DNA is TGTGCCAGGGAGATGGTCCTTACCCACAATACGCAGTATTTT.

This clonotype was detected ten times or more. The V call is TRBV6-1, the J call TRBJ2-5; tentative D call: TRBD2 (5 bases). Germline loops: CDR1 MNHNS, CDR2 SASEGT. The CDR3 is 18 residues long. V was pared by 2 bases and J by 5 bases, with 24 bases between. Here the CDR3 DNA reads TGTGCCAGCAGTGAATATTCGGAAGAGAGCGGCCTCATCGAGACCCAGTACTTC. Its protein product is CASSEYSEESGLIETQYF.

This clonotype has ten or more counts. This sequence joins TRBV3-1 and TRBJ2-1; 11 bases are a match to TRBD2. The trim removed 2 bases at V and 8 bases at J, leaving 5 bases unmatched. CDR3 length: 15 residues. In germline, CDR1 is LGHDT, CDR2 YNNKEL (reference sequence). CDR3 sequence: CASSQSSGRTYEQFF. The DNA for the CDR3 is TGTGCCAGCAGCCAATCTAGCGGGAGGACGTATGAGCAGTTCTTC.